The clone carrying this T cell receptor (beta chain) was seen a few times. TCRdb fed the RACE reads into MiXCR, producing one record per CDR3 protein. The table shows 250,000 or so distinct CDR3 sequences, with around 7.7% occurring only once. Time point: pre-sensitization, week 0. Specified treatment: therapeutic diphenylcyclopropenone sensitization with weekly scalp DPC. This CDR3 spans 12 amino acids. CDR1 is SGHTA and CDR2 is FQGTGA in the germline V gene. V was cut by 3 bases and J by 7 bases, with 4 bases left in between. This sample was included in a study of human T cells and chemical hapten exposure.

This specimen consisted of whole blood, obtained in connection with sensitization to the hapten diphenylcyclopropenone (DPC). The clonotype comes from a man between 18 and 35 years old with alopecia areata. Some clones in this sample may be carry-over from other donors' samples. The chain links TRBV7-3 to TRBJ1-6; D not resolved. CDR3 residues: CASSFPNSPLHF. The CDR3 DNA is TGTGCCAGCAGCTTTCCCAATTCACCCCTCCACTTT.